These 26 T cell receptor beta chains originate from one sample sequenced in a study of T cells in Graves' hyperthyroidism and ophthalmopathy (dated by TCRdb to between 2017 and 2020). The library was made by multiplex PCR. Sequencing used an Illumina HiSeq 2000. TCR beta CDR3 regions were amplified from RNA transcripts. A first-round RT-PCR of the TCR CDR3 used the HTBI primer set with the Qiagen OneStep RT-PCR kit. TCRdb itself trimmed the public reads at Q25 with fastp, ran MiXCR and retained productive beta chains. Identical CDR3 protein sequences are pooled into one entry, listed with their most common genes and DNA. This sample is represented by 600,000 to 700,000 distinct CDR3 sequences; over 12% of them were singletons. Roughly 4.5% of the sample is taken by the ten largest. Sequencing input: blood. The receptors here all came from a woman aged 40 to 50 with Graves' ophthalmopathy.

This clonotype was counted ten times or more. In DNA form, the CDR3 reads TGTGCCAGCGGGACAGCGATAGCTAACTATGGCTACACCTTC. Residues: CASGTAIANYGYTF. The chain joins TRBV6-1 to TRBJ1-2; 7 bases line up with TRBD1. CDR1 is MNHNS and CDR2 is SASEGT in the germline V gene. The CDR3 loop spans 14 amino acids. With V trimmed by 8 bases and J by 0 bases, 6 bases remained unmatched.

The V and J genes are TRBV6-2 or TRBV6-3 and TRBJ2-5; TRBD2 matches at 7 bases. Germline V lookup: CDR1 MNHEY, CDR2 SVGEGT. The CDR3 length is 18 residues. Unmatched junction bases numbered 20, after V lost 6 bases and J lost 4 bases. This chain's CDR3 is CASRSGTMQTSRAETQYF. CDR3 bases: TGTGCCAGCAGGTCCGGGACTATGCAAACGTCGAGGGCAGAGACCCAGTACTTC.

DNA of the CDR3: TGTGCCAGCAGGATTTCAGGGGAAACAGAGCAGTACTTC. The encoded protein is CASRISGETEQYF. The chain couples TRBV6-1 to TRBJ2-7; maybe TRBD1 (6 bases). Germline V gene data show CDR1 as MNHNS and CDR2 as SASEGT. This CDR3 is 13 amino acids long. V was shortened by 6 bases and J by 7 bases, with 16 bases between the two germline ends.

The V and J genes are TRBV2 and TRBJ1-1; no definite D call. Trimming took off 9 bases at V and 1 base at J, with 15 bases between the two ends. CDR1 is SNHLY, CDR2 FYNNEI, per germline. This CDR3 is 14 amino acids long. CDR3 DNA sequence: TGTGCCAGGCCACCGGGTCTGGGGAACACTGAAGCTTTCTTT. Its protein is CARPPGLGNTEAFF.

Ten or more counts support this clonotype. This chain joins TRBV6-2 or TRBV6-3 and TRBJ2-5; D might be TRBD2 (6 bases). This CDR3 spans 15 amino acids. V was shortened by 4 bases and J by 2 bases, with 14 bases between the two germline ends. Germline V gene lookup returns CDR1 MNHEY and CDR2 SVGEGT. The DNA for the CDR3 is TGTGCCAGCAGTTCGACCGGGACTGTACAAGAGACCCAGTACTTC. Its protein product is CASSSTGTVQETQYF.

This clonotype was observed at least ten times. The chain employs TRBV28 and TRBJ2-7, with TRBD1 as a possible D gene (5 bases). The CDR3 has 18 amino acids. Trimming took off 4 bases at V and 0 bases at J, with 22 bases between the two ends. CDR1 and CDR2 (germline): MDHEN, SYDVKM. The CDR3 spells CASSSPSADSSHSYEQYF. CDR3 coding DNA: TGTGCCAGCAGTTCCCCCAGCGCCGACAGTTCCCACTCCTACGAGCAGTACTTC.

This clonotype was recorded many times. The chain has TRBV6-2 or TRBV6-3 and TRBJ1-5; a weak D match, TRBD1 (5 bases). Germline CDR1 is MNHEY and CDR2 is SVGEGT. The CDR3 runs 13 residues. Trimming stripped 6 bases from V and 3 bases from J, with 9 bases between. The CDR3 nucleotides read TGTGCCAGCAGAAGACAGCTCAATCAGCCCCAGCATTTT. The encoded protein is CASRRQLNQPQHF.

As concerns this clonotype: This clone may be a read error of a much larger clone one base away. The chain employs TRBV6-1 and TRBJ2-2; 7 bases fit TRBD2. V was clipped by 2 bases and J by 3 bases; unmatched bases: 0. In germline, CDR1 is MNHNS, CDR2 SASEGT. This CDR3 has 14 residues. The CDR3: CASSELADTGELFF. CDR3 bases: TGTGCCAGCAGTGAACTAGCGGACACCGGGGAGCTGTTTTTT.

This clonotype was detected a few times. The chain uses TRBV12-3 or TRBV12-4 and TRBJ1-1; possibly TRBD1 for D (5 bases). CDR3 length: 15 residues. V lost 6 bases, J lost 0 bases, and 14 bases lay in between. CDR3 sequence (DNA): TGTGCCAGCAGCCTGGGAGGGGATATGAACACTGAAGCTTTCTTT. It encodes CASSLGGDMNTEAFF.

The table lists this clonotype with a count of one. This clone may be a read error of a much larger clone one base away. The chain carries TRBV27 and TRBJ2-7, with 11 positions matching TRBD1. Germline trimming cut 6 bases from V and 9 bases from J; bases unmatched to any gene: 7. Per germline, CDR1 MNHEY and CDR2 SMNVEV (reference sequence). This CDR3 has 13 amino acids. CDR3 amino acids: CASSRDRGSGQYF. The CDR3 region has the DNA TGTGCCAGCAGCCGGGACAGGGGGAGCGGGCAGTACTTC.

This clonotype has more than one count but fewer than ten. The chain links TRBV9 to TRBJ2-3, with TRBD2 as a possible D gene (5 bases). This CDR3 is built from 13 residues. With 0 bases removed from V and 8 bases from J, the gap between germline ends came to 10 bases. Per germline, CDR1 SGDLS and CDR2 YYNGEE. CDR3 in amino acids: CASSVAVEGTQYF. CDR3 nucleotide sequence: TGTGCCAGCAGCGTAGCAGTAGAGGGTACGCAGTATTTT.

This clonotype showed up many times. The chain carries TRBV13 and TRBJ2-7, with D maybe TRBD2 (5 bases). Germline V gene lookup returns CDR1 PRHDT and CDR2 FYEKMQ (reference sequence). The CDR3 totals 12 residues. Trimming cost V 5 bases and J 6 bases, with 11 bases left between them. DNA of the CDR3: TGTGCCAGCAGCCGGATACGGGGCGAGCAGTACTTC. As protein: CASSRIRGEQYF. The variable domain in full, completed from reference TRBV13 and TRBJ2-7, reads AAGVIQSPRHLIKEKRETATLKCYPIPRHDTVYWYQQGPGQDPQFLISFYEKMQSDKGSIPDRFSAQQFSDYHSELNMSSLELGDSALYFCASSRIRGEQYFGPGTRLTVT.

As to this clonotype: Since a much larger clone is just one base distant, this may be a read error. The chain couples TRBV29-1 to TRBJ1-1; no reliable D call. CDR3 length equals 14 residues. The V gene lost 3 bases and the J gene lost 4 bases, with 15 bases spanning the gap. In germline, CDR1 is SQVTM, CDR2 ANQGSEA. The CDR3 bases are TGCAGCGTTGAGTCCAACGAAAAAGGCACTGAAGCTTTCTTT. Residues: CSVESNEKGTEAFF.

The genes are TRBV28 and TRBJ2-2; D perhaps matches TRBD1 (6 bases). Trimming took 7 bases from V and 4 from J, leaving 22 bases between them. Germline V lookup: CDR1 MDHEN, CDR2 SYDVKM. The CDR3 totals 17 residues. CDR3 residues: CASTPQWGLNFTGELFF. CDR3 DNA: TGTGCCAGCACCCCTCAATGGGGGCTTAACTTCACCGGGGAGCTGTTTTTT.

This clonotype was detected ten times or more. V gene TRBV6-1 combines with J gene TRBJ2-5; 13 positions match TRBD2. Trimming took 8 bases from V and 5 from J; bases not matched to a gene: 8. This CDR3 contains 15 residues. Germline lookup yields CDR1 MNHNS and CDR2 SASEGT. The CDR3 reads CASGELAGGRETQYF. DNA for the CDR3: TGTGCCAGCGGGGAACTAGCGGGAGGGAGGGAGACCCAGTACTTC.

This clonotype was seen repeatedly, ten times or more. The V gene is TRBV7-2, the J gene TRBJ1-2, with TRBD1 as a possible D gene (6 bases). The CDR3 is 14 amino acids. The germline CDR1 and CDR2 sequences are SGHTA and FQGNSA. V was trimmed by 5 bases and J by 5 bases, leaving 15 bases between them. The CDR3 DNA reads as TGTGCCAGCAGCAGAAGGACAGTGGAGTATGGCTACACCTTC. This codes for CASSRRTVEYGYTF.

This clonotype has a handful of counts. This may arise from a read error, as a much more abundant clone is one base away. V is TRBV12-3 or TRBV12-4 and J is TRBJ2-7; TRBD1 agrees at 9 bases. The CDR3 totals 12 residues. Germline trimming cut 8 bases from V and 5 bases from J; bases unmatched to any gene: 4. The CDR3, as DNA: TGTGCCAGCGGGGGACAGGGAGACGAGCAGTACTTC. This translates into CASGGQGDEQYF.

This clonotype has ten or more counts. J is TRBJ2-7 and V is TRBV6-2 or TRBV6-3; either TRBD1 or TRBD2 may supply D (6 bases each). The germline V gene encodes CDR1 MNHEY and CDR2 SVGEGT. Trimming shortened V by 6 bases and J by 3 bases, and 15 bases separated the two germline ends. The CDR3 is 14 residues long. This chain's CDR3 is CASRMRGGGYEQYF. The CDR3 DNA reads TGTGCCAGCAGGATGAGAGGGGGAGGCTACGAGCAGTACTTC.

This clonotype was counted many times. The chain has TRBV10-3 and TRBJ2-1, with 9 bases matching TRBD1. The CDR3 is made up of 15 amino acids. Unmatched junction bases numbered 10, after V lost 6 bases and J lost 7 bases. Germline-derived CDR1 and CDR2 are ENHRY and SYGVKD. This CDR3 is CAIRAGQGQTNEQFF. The CDR3 coding sequence is TGTGCCATCAGAGCCGGACAGGGGCAGACTAATGAGCAGTTCTTC.

The V call is TRBV6-5, the J call TRBJ1-5, with a weak D call TRBD1 (5 bases). Germline V gene lookup returns CDR1 MNHEY and CDR2 SVGAGI. The CDR3 loop spans 13 amino acids. Trimming took off 5 bases at V and 5 bases at J, with 10 bases between the two ends. The CDR3 loop reads CASSKTDDQPQHF. The CDR3 bases are TGTGCCAGCAGTAAGACAGATGATCAGCCCCAGCATTTT.

This clonotype was seen more than once but under ten times. V and J are TRBV10-1 and TRBJ2-7; no definite D call. Trimming stripped 4 bases from V and 3 bases from J, with 19 bases between. CDR1 is WNHNN, CDR2 SYGVQD, per germline (reference sequence). CDR3 size: 16 residues. The CDR3 DNA sequence: TGCGCCAGCAGTGCGGGCCCGTTACAATCGGGCTACGAGCAGTACTTC. It encodes CASSAGPLQSGYEQYF.

This clonotype was seen ten or more times. The chain uses TRBV30 and TRBJ1-3; D not certain. Germline CDR1 and CDR2: GTSNPN and SVGIG (reference sequence). Trimming removed 3 bases at V and 4 bases at J, with 10 bases between. The CDR3 loop spans 13 amino acids. Here the CDR3 reads CAWSVGDGNTIYF. In DNA, the CDR3 is TGTGCCTGGAGCGTCGGAGACGGAAACACCATATATTTT.

This clonotype has at least ten counts. The chain carries TRBV6-2 or TRBV6-3 and TRBJ2-2; 12 nucleotides match TRBD1. This CDR3 has 17 amino acids. Germline V gene data show CDR1 as MNHEY and CDR2 as SVGEGT. V lost 0 bases and J lost 7; bases outside the gene matches: 6. CDR3 DNA sequence: TGTGCCAGCAGTTACTCCCGGGACAGGGGGCATATCGGGGAGCTGTTTTTT. Translating it yields CASSYSRDRGHIGELFF.

This chain links TRBV29-1 with TRBJ1-1; D might be TRBD1 (5 bases). The CDR3 has 15 residues. Germline CDR1 SQVTM, CDR2 ANQGSEA. The ends were cut back, 1 base at V and 6 bases at J, with 18 bases in the middle. The CDR3: CSVEGLPPRDPEAFF. Written as DNA, the CDR3 is TGCAGCGTTGAAGGACTCCCTCCCAGGGATCCTGAAGCTTTCTTT.

This clonotype was seen at least ten times. The chain couples TRBV28 to TRBJ1-1, with TRBD1 matching 7 bases. The CDR3 runs to 13 residues. From germline, CDR1 is MDHEN and CDR2 SYDVKM. Trimming took 8 bases from V and 1 from J; bases not matched to a gene: 4. In nucleotides, the CDR3 is TGTGCCAGCCGAGGGACAGAGAACACTGAAGCTTTCTTT. Protein product: CASRGTENTEAFF.

In this sample, this clonotype turned up many times. This sequence joins TRBV28 and TRBJ2-7; no definite D call. The CDR3 runs to 12 residues. Germline CDR1 is MDHEN and CDR2 is SYDVKM. Trimming removed 1 base at V and 3 bases at J, with 4 bases between. The DNA of the CDR3 is TGTGCCAGCAGTTTATACAGCTACGAGCAGTACTTC. Translation: CASSLYSYEQYF.